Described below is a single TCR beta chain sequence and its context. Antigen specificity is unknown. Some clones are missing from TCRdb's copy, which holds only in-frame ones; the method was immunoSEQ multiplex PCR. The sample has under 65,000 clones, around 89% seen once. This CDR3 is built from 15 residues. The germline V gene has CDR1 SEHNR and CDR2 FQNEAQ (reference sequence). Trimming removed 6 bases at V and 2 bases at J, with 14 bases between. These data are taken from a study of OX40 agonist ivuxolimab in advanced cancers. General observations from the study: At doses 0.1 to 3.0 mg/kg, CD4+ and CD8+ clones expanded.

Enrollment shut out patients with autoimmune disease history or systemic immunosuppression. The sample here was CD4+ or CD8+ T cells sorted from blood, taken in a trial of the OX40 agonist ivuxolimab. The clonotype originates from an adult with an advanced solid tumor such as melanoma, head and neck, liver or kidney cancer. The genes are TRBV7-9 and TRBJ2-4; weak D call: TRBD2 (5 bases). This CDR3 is CASRPEGETKNIQYF. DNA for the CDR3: TGTGCCAGCAGGCCCGAGGGAGAGACCAAAAACATTCAGTACTTC.